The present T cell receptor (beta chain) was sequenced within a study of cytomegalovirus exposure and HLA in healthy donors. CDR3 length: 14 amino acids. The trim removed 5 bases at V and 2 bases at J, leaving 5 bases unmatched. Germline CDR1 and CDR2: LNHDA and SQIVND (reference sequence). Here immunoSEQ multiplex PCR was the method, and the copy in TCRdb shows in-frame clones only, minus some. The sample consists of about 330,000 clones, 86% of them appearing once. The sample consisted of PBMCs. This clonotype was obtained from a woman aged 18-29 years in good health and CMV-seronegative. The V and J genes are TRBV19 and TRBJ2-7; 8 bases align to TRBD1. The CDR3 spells CASSGATGAYEQYF. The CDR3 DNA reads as TGTGCCAGTAGTGGGGCGACAGGGGCCTACGAGCAGTACTTC. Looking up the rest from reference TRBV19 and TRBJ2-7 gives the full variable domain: DGGITQSPKYLFRKEGQNVTLSCEQNLNHDAMYWYRQDPGQGLRLIYYSQIVNDFQKGDIAEGYSVSREKKESFPLTVTSAQKNPTAFYLCASSGATGAYEQYFGPGTRLTVT.